This T cell receptor (beta chain) was documented in a study of T cell repertoires in cytomegalovirus infection. Study at large: It was the public TCR beta signatures that indicated both CMV infection and matching HLA type.

Trimming stripped 8 bases from V and 0 bases from J, with 19 bases between. The CDR3 length is 16 residues. Each CDR3 protein is one row after TCRdb ran MiXCR on the reads. The sample lists about 450,000 distinct CDR3 sequences, about a third seen once, with about an eighth in the top ten. This TCR derives from a human donor in good health (CMV status not recorded). Some clones in this sample may be carry-over from other donors' samples. Sequencing was carried out using PBMCs. The chain combines TRBV12-3 or TRBV12-4 with TRBJ1-1; D is possibly TRBD1 (5 bases). CDR3 amino acids: CASLGGGSVMNTEAFF. The CDR3 DNA sequence: TGTGCCAGCTTAGGCGGGGGGTCAGTTATGAACACTGAAGCTTTCTTT.